Listed here is a single T cell receptor (beta chain). Original processing notes: For nucleated cells, counts were estimated from reference gene primer amplification. Sequencing used immunoSEQ multiplex PCR; TCRdb keeps in-frame clones, though not all of them. V and J calls and clone size are given by that table; D and trimming were obtained from the DNA. Of approximately 210,000 clones listed, about four fifths are singletons. These data come from a study of blood T cell repertoires in COVID-19. The wider study: The United States, Italy and Spain provided the acute and convalescent COVID-19 samples. T cells, B-cell-depleted T cells, or PBMCs provided the cDNA or gDNA that served as material.

Germline CDR1 is LGHNT and CDR2 is FRNRAP. The CDR3 extends over 16 amino acids. V lost 1 base to trimming and J lost 1 base; unmatched junction nucleotides: 5. The chain employs TRBV12-5 and TRBJ2-3; 7 bases map to TRBD2. This sequence was found in a woman aged 50 to 65 with active or convalescent COVID-19. Sequencing was done on a sample of peripheral blood. The CDR3 DNA follows: TGTGCTAGTGGTTTGGCAGGAGGGAGGGGCACAGATACGCAGTATTTT. Translating it yields CASGLAGGRGTDTQYF.